Each of the 6 T cell receptor beta chains below was sequenced from the same sample in a study of blood T cell repertoires in COVID-19. Using immunoSEQ multiplex PCR, the repertoire was profiled, and TCRdb retains in-frame clones only, with some absent. The sample shows about 440,000 clones, around 89% of them seen only once. The sequenced sample consisted of peripheral blood. The receptors shown here come from a woman aged 25 to 39 with acute or convalescent COVID-19.

This clone was counted between two and nine times. The chain links TRBV4-1 to TRBJ2-7, with 8 positions matching TRBD1. In germline, CDR1 is MGHRA, CDR2 YSYEKL. The CDR3 is 15 amino acids. Trimming at V came to 2 bases and at J to 3 bases, leaving 6 bases not matched to a gene. CDR3 DNA: TGCGCCAGCAGCCAACCGGGACAGGTAATCTACGAGCAGTACTTC. This translates into CASSQPGQVIYEQYF.

CDR3: CASSLRLSTDRPSGNTIYF. The CDR3 bases are TGTGCCAGCAGCTTGCGTTTGAGTACGGACAGACCTTCTGGAAACACCATATATTTT. The genes are TRBV5-6 and TRBJ1-3; a possible D gene is TRBD1 (6 bases). Trimming took 1 base from V and 1 from J, leaving 21 bases between them. Germline V CDR1 and CDR2: SGHDT, YYEEEE. The CDR3 runs to 19 residues.

A single count supports this clone. The junction departs from the called germline gene at one end, perhaps through a read error. The rearrangement uses TRBV18 and TRBJ2-7; 7 nucleotides align to TRBD1. Germline CDR1 and CDR2: KGHSH and LQKENI. CDR3 length equals 16 residues. CDR3 DNA: TGTGCCAGCTCACCACCCTTGGGACAGTCCTCCTTCGAGCAGTACTTC. It translates to CASSPPLGQSSFEQYF.

This clone was detected only once. This chain joins TRBV7-3 and TRBJ2-3; D possibly corresponds to TRBD2 (6 bases). V was clipped by 11 bases and J by 0 bases, with 18 bases between them. This CDR3 is built from 15 residues. CDR1 SGHTA and CDR2 FQGTGA come from the germline V gene. The CDR3 here is CAATAWGESTDTQYF. The DNA of the CDR3 is TGTGCCGCCACTGCGTGGGGGGAGAGCACAGATACGCAGTATTTT.

V gene TRBV3-1 (or the pseudogene TRBV3-2) combines with J gene TRBJ2-3; 13 bases map to TRBD2. Germline V gene sequence: CDR1 LGHDT, CDR2 YNNKEL (reference sequence). J lost 3 bases, V lost 6 bases, and 3 bases had no gene match. There are 15 residues in the CDR3. CDR3 protein: CASSTLAGGTDTQYF. CDR3 coding DNA: TGTGCCAGCAGTACACTAGCGGGGGGGACAGATACGCAGTATTTT.

The V call is TRBV7-6, the J call TRBJ2-2, with a weak D call TRBD2 (5 bases). This CDR3 region has 17 residues. The ends were cut back, 5 bases at V and 0 bases at J, with 16 bases in the middle. Germline values: CDR1 SGHVS, CDR2 FNYEAQ. CDR3 region: CASSKNQAGPNTGELFF. The DNA of the CDR3 is TGTGCCAGCAGCAAAAATCAGGCGGGCCCGAACACCGGGGAGCTGTTTTTT.